This passage covers 14 T cell receptor beta chains from one sample sequenced in a study of blood T cells in healthy people across ages. Through a sample-barcoded 5' primer and a J-beta primer mix, a second PCR was run for roughly 7 to 12 cycles. A single record per CDR3 protein comes from TCRdb applying MiXCR to the 5' RACE reads. The sample contains 550,000 to 750,000 distinct CDR3 sequences, roughly 21% of which appear only once. Input material: blood. The receptors come from an older man in good health.

The CDR3 DNA reads TGCAGTGCAAAGCGGGAGGGCGGTGATGAGCAGTTCTTC. This gives the protein CSAKREGGDEQFF. V is TRBV20-1 and J is TRBJ2-5, with TRBD2 identical over 10 bases. The J call may be wrong; the DNA end is better matched by TRBJ2-1. CDR3 length equals 13 residues. Germline V gene data show CDR1 as DFQATT and CDR2 as SNEGSKA (reference sequence).

This chain connects TRBV12-5 to TRBJ2-2, with 7 bases fitting TRBD2. The CDR3 is 15 amino acids. With 1 base clipped from V and 4 bases from J, the junction kept 3 bases outside the gene matches. CDR1 is LGHNT and CDR2 is FRNRAP in the germline V gene. In nucleotides, the CDR3 is TGTGCTAGTGGTTTGGCCGGGACTACCACCGGGGAGCTGTTTTTT. Encoded protein: CASGLAGTTTGELFF.

This clonotype came up many times. The chain recombines TRBV20-1 with TRBJ2-7; D gene unclear. Trimming removed 3 bases from V and 2 bases from J, with 8 bases in between. This CDR3 region has 12 residues. Germline V lookup: CDR1 DFQATT, CDR2 SNEGSKA (reference sequence). The CDR3 sequence is CSARGRTYEQYF. In nucleotides, the CDR3 is TGCAGTGCTAGGGGCCGGACCTACGAGCAGTACTTC.

Remarks on this clonotype: One base away lies a much larger clone, so this may be a sequencing read error. The rearrangement joins TRBV12-3 or TRBV12-4 to TRBJ1-4; no definite D call. CDR3 length equals 15 residues. The CDR3 nucleotides are TGTGCCAGCGGTTTAGATATAGCTCCTAATGAAAAACTGTTTTTT. Translation gives CASGLDIAPNEKLFF.

The V gene is TRBV7-8, the J gene TRBJ2-7, with 8 bases fitting TRBD2. The V and J ends lost 6 bases and 6 bases, in that order; junction bases with no gene match: 7. Germline CDR1 is SGHVS and CDR2 is FQNEAQ. The CDR3 runs to 13 residues. The DNA of the CDR3 is TGTGCCAGCAGTCACCGACTAGCGCTCGAGCAGTACTTC. It specifies CASSHRLALEQYF.

The CDR3 region is CASRSGTGADTQYF. The CDR3 DNA sequence: TGTGCCAGCAGATCCGGGACAGGGGCAGATACGCAGTATTTT. The chain combines TRBV12-3 or TRBV12-4 with TRBJ2-3, with 10 bases matching TRBD1. The V and J ends lost 6 bases and 4 bases, in that order; junction bases with no gene match: 4. The CDR3 has 14 amino acids.

CDR3 in amino acids: CSASAAALSYEQYF. Here the CDR3 DNA reads TGCAGTGCTAGCGCAGCGGCCCTCTCCTACGAGCAGTACTTC. The rearrangement uses TRBV20-1 and TRBJ2-7; weak D call: TRBD2 (5 bases). The germline V and J ends were trimmed by 3 bases and 0 bases, with 12 bases remaining between them. Germline V gene data show CDR1 as DFQATT and CDR2 as SNEGSKA (reference sequence). The length of the CDR3 is 14 residues.

This clonotype occurred many times. The chain couples TRBV11-2 to TRBJ2-5; 8 nucleotides agree with TRBD1. The V and J ends lost 8 bases and 5 bases, in that order; junction bases with no gene match: 10. The CDR3 is 14 amino acids. The germline CDR1 and CDR2 sequences are SGHAT and FQNNGV. The DNA of the CDR3 is TGTGCCAGCTCACCCGGACAGGGACTGGAGACCCAGTACTTC. It yields the protein CASSPGQGLETQYF.

Points on this clonotype: At one boundary the junction diverges from the germline segment, which might be a read error. The V and J genes are TRBV7-2 and TRBJ2-6, with D tentatively TRBD1 (5 bases). There are 14 residues in the CDR3. Germline V gene data show CDR1 as SGHTA and CDR2 as FQGNSA. CDR3 sequence (DNA): TGTGCCAGCAACTTAACTACTGGGGCCACCGTCCTGACTTTC. It is translated as CASNLTTGATVLTF.

As for this clonotype: Compared with germline, one end of the junction differs, possibly owing to a read error. This chain's CDR3 is CASGQGPHNQPQHF. CDR3 bases: TGTGCCAGCGGACAGGGCCCCCACAATCAACCCCAGCATTTT. This sequence joins TRBV27 and TRBJ1-5, with TRBD1 matching 8 bases. This CDR3 is 14 amino acids long. The germline gives CDR1 MNHEY, CDR2 SMNVEV (reference sequence).

This clonotype was observed a handful of times. The rearrangement links TRBV20-1 to TRBJ2-3; 9 positions agree with TRBD2. The assigned J gene may be wrong: the sequence end matches TRBJ2-5 better. The CDR3 length is 15 residues. Germline V lookup: CDR1 DFQATT, CDR2 SNEGSKA (reference sequence). CDR3 region: CSAGSLTSGRETQYF. The CDR3 DNA reads TGCAGTGCCGGGAGTTTGACTAGCGGTAGGGAGACCCAGTACTTC.

A few counts support this clonotype. The junction departs from the called germline gene at one end, perhaps through a read error. The chain is built from TRBV15 and TRBJ2-1; TRBD2 matches at 11 bases. This CDR3 contains 16 residues. Germline V gives CDR1 LNHNV, CDR2 YYDKDF (reference sequence). In DNA, the CDR3 is TGTGTCACCAGCAGAGCTCCGACTAGCGGGGACAATGAGCAGTTCTTC. Encoded protein: CVTSRAPTSGDNEQFF. Filled out from reference TRBV15 and TRBJ2-1, the complete variable domain reads DAMVIQNPRYQVTQFGKPVTLSCSQTLNHNVMYWYQQKSSQAPKLLFHYYDKDFNNEADTPDNFQSRRPNTSFCFLDIRSPGLGDTAMYLCVTSRAPTSGDNEQFFGPGTRLTVL.

This chain uses TRBV6-5 with TRBJ1-2, with D uncertain. The V end lost 2 bases, the J end lost 8 bases, and 12 bases lay between the germline ends. This CDR3 region has 13 residues. Germline lookup yields CDR1 MNHEY and CDR2 SVGAGI. The CDR3 nucleotides are TGTGCCAGCAGTTACCAGGTCGCCGAGGGCTACACCTTC. It codes for CASSYQVAEGYTF.

The gene calls are TRBV28 and TRBJ2-7; TRBD1 matches 8 bases. Germline CDR1 and CDR2: MDHEN and SYDVKM. The CDR3 is 13 amino acids. The V segment lost 6 bases and the J segment 5 bases; nucleotides outside the gene matches: 6. CDR3 sequence: CASSRRGQDEQYF. The CDR3 DNA reads TGTGCCAGCAGCCGCCGGGGACAGGACGAGCAGTACTTC.